What follows is one TCR beta chain and its context. As yet, its antigen is unknown. The table came from immunoSEQ multiplex PCR; TCRdb's copy has only in-frame clones and leaves some out. The repertoire includes roughly 150,000 clones, around 91% of them detected once, and about 5% sits in the top ten. Trimming pared 4 bases from V and 0 bases from J, leaving 12 bases between. Germline V gene data show CDR1 as WNHNN and CDR2 as SYGVQD (reference sequence). This CDR3 comprises 15 residues. This sample is drawn from a study of T cell responses to AZD1222 COVID-19 vaccine. Overall study findings and caveats: At study baseline, merely about 6 AZD1222 recipients were seropositive. Clonal diversity may have been underestimated, and the donors were mostly white British, with more females than males.

Sequenced material: peripheral blood, taken on day 0 of AZD1222 vaccination. The chain is built from TRBV10-1 and TRBJ1-1; D is perhaps TRBD1 (5 bases). The clonotype originates from an adult in good health. CDR3 DNA: TGCGCCAGCAGTGGGGACGACAGCATGAACACTGAAGCTTTCTTT. It encodes CASSGDDSMNTEAFF.